This note documents a single T cell receptor beta chain sequence. These data belong to a study of blood T cells in healthy people across ages. Study in general: In model experiments, template switching was able to capture about one barcoded beta molecule for every two T cells that were present.

Together with a sample-barcoded 5' primer, a J-beta primer mix was included in a second PCR lasting about 6 to 11 cycles. Using its own MiXCR run on the 5' RACE reads, TCRdb lists one record per CDR3 protein. The sample lists roughly 800,000 distinct CDR3 sequences; around 25% were seen once. V lost 1 base, J lost 7 bases, and 9 bases stayed unmatched. Germline-derived CDR1 and CDR2 are LNHNV and YYDKDF (reference sequence). The CDR3 extends over 17 amino acids. This sample also belongs to another study, concerning T cells of mothers and their children.

Material for sequencing was blood. The gene calls are TRBV15 and TRBJ1-5; 11 bases align to TRBD1. The TCR comes from a boy between 5 and 17 years old in good health. The CDR3 coding sequence is TGTGCCACCAGCAGAGCGCCGGACAGGGGGCTGAAGCAGCCCCAGCATTTT. Translated: CATSRAPDRGLKQPQHF.